These T cell receptor beta chains were read from a single sample in a study of T cells in Graves' hyperthyroidism and ophthalmopathy. TCRdb processed the multiplex PCR reads anew with MiXCR; each CDR3 protein has one entry. The table shows 350,000 to 450,000 distinct CDR3 sequences, with approximately 15% occurring only once. The sequenced sample consisted of blood. Receptors originate from a woman aged 55-70 years with Graves' hyperthyroidism. Both conserved end residues are part of each CDR3. The D gene is left open where the match is weak. Size is omitted from some rows. Given values are once, few, many or a class for expanded clones.

V gene	clone size	J gene	CDR3 length	D gene	CDR3 protein	CDR3 DNA
TRBV9	few	TRBJ2-2	14	-	CASSKKTGIGELFF	TGTGCCAGCAGCAAAAAAACAGGGATCGGGGAGCTGTTTTTT
TRBV9	few	TRBJ2-5	17	TRBD2	CASSVSGSGGSEETQYF	TGTGCCAGCAGCGTAAGTGGTAGCGGGGGGAGCGAAGAGACCCAGTACTTC
TRBV5-1	-	TRBJ2-7	12	-	CASSVGPYEQYF	TGCGCCAGCAGCGTGGGACCGTACGAGCAGTACTTC
TRBV19	few	TRBJ1-5	12	-	CASGTSNQPQHF	TGTGCCAGCGGGACCTCCAATCAGCCCCAGCATTTT
TRBV7-9	many	TRBJ2-2	16	TRBD2	CASSYGAGAGTGELFF	TGTGCCAGCAGCTACGGAGCGGGAGCGGGCACCGGGGAGCTGTTTTTT
TRBV14	few	TRBJ2-3	16	-	CASSQDWGRRTDTQYF	TGTGCCAGCAGCCAAGATTGGGGGCGACGGACAGATACGCAGTATTTT
TRBV6-2/TRBV6-3	few	TRBJ2-7	14	-	CASSSDLVVHEQYF	TGTGCCAGCAGTTCCGACCTGGTGGTCCACGAGCAGTACTTC
TRBV28	few	TRBJ1-2	15	TRBD1	CASSFQGQGDYGYTF	TGTGCCAGCAGTTTCCAGGGACAGGGGGACTATGGCTACACCTTC
TRBV7-9	-	TRBJ2-5	16	-	CASTQFTGPPRGHEYF	TGTGCCAGCACCCAATTTACGGGACCCCCCCGGGGTCATGAGTACTTC
TRBV19	-	TRBJ2-3	12	-	CASRQGTDTQYF	TGTGCCAGTAGGCAGGGGACAGATACGCAGTATTTT
TRBV20-1	-	TRBJ2-1	14	TRBD2	CSANPGTSHNEQFF	TGCAGTGCTAACCCCGGGACTAGCCACAATGAGCAGTTCTTC
TRBV12-3/TRBV12-4	many	TRBJ2-7	14	-	CASSLPLREIEQYF	TGTGCCAGCAGTCTACCGTTACGGGAGATCGAGCAGTACTTC
TRBV10-1	many	TRBJ1-2	13	-	CASSPGTSYGYTF	TGTGCCAGCAGCCCCGGGACAAGCTATGGCTACACCTTC
TRBV7-9	-	TRBJ2-5	14	-	CASTTWDSWETRYF	TGTGCCAGCACGACCTGGGACTCATGGGAGACCCGGTACTTC
TRBV18	many	TRBJ2-7	14	-	CASSPLAETYEQYF	TGTGCCAGCTCACCACTAGCGGAGACCTACGAGCAGTACTTC
TRBV20-1	many	TRBJ2-7	15	TRBD2	CSAILTSVTSYEQYF	TGCAGTGCTATCCTGACTAGCGTAACCTCCTACGAGCAGTACTTC
TRBV28	many	TRBJ2-5	13	TRBD2	CASSLKRLAGVYF	TGTGCCAGCAGTTTAAAGCGGCTAGCGGGAGTGTACTTC
TRBV11-3	many	TRBJ2-3	14	-	CASSFGGSTDTQYF	TGTGCCAGCAGCTTTGGCGGGAGCACAGATACGCAGTATTTT
TRBV20-1	many	TRBJ2-4	14	-	CSAIRDPTKNIQYF	TGCAGTGCTATCCGGGACCCAACTAAAAACATTCAGTACTTC
TRBV2	-	TRBJ2-7	15	TRBD2	CASSGPGTSGYEQYF	TGTGCCAGCAGTGGTCCCGGGACTAGCGGCTACGAGCAGTACTTC
TRBV30	-	TRBJ2-7	18	TRBD2	CAWSTISGTSGYSYEQYF	TGTGCCTGGAGTACTATCTCCGGGACTAGCGGGTACTCCTACGAGCAGTACTTC
TRBV30	many	TRBJ1-2	13	TRBD1	CAGDRRLSYGYTF	TGTGCCGGGGACAGGCGATTATCCTATGGCTACACCTTC
TRBV2	many	TRBJ2-3	17	-	CASSGLTGYARTDTQYF	TGTGCCAGCAGCGGACTCACAGGGTACGCAAGAACGGATACGCAGTATTTT
TRBV7-9	many	TRBJ2-7	14	-	CASSLEAATYEQYF	TGTGCCAGCAGCTTAGAGGCGGCCACCTACGAGCAGTACTTC
TRBV2	few	TRBJ1-2	13	TRBD1	CASSEQGAGGYTF	TGTGCCAGCAGTGAACAGGGGGCGGGCGGCTACACCTTC
TRBV20-1	-	TRBJ1-1	12	-	CSAGGVSTEAFF	TGCAGTGCGGGGGGGGTTAGCACTGAAGCTTTCTTT
TRBV24-1	-	TRBJ2-1	13	-	CATSDFKGNEQFF	TGTGCCACCAGTGATTTTAAGGGTAATGAGCAGTTCTTC
TRBV11-2	many	TRBJ2-1	13	TRBD2	CASSLGTSYEQFF	TGTGCCAGCAGCTTAGGGACTAGCTATGAGCAGTTCTTC
TRBV7-9	many	TRBJ2-7	16	TRBD1	CASSLIPGTGGNEQYF	TGTGCCAGCAGCTTGATCCCCGGGACAGGGGGTAACGAGCAGTACTTC
TRBV6-6	many	TRBJ1-1	16	TRBD1	CASSYPRGQGSTEAFF	TGTGCCAGCAGTTACCCCCGAGGACAGGGGAGCACTGAAGCTTTCTTT
TRBV28	many	TRBJ1-2	13	-	CASSQTSPYGYTF	TGTGCCAGCAGCCAGACCTCCCCCTATGGCTACACCTTC
TRBV10-1	many	TRBJ1-5	15	TRBD1	CASRSGQGGDQPQHF	TGCGCCAGCAGGTCAGGACAGGGAGGAGATCAGCCCCAGCATTTT
TRBV20-1	many	TRBJ1-1	13	-	CSATSRVDTEAFF	TGCAGTGCTACCTCCAGGGTTGACACTGAAGCTTTCTTT
TRBV6-1	many	TRBJ2-7	13	-	CASSRPPGGEQYF	TGTGCCAGCAGTCGTCCCCCTGGGGGCGAGCAGTACTTC
TRBV30	many	TRBJ1-2	15	TRBD1	CAWSQTRTGPYGYTF	TGTGCCTGGAGCCAAACTCGGACAGGGCCCTATGGCTACACCTTC
TRBV6-1	few	TRBJ2-7	22	TRBD2	CASSYLVAVARLAGESAYEQYF	TGTGCCAGCAGTTATTTGGTGGCGGTTGCCCGACTAGCGGGAGAGTCGGCCTACGAGCAGTACTTC
TRBV5-1	few	TRBJ2-1	15	-	CTSSRSDSVYNEQFF	TGCACCAGCAGCCGATCCGATAGCGTCTACAATGAGCAGTTCTTC
TRBV5-4	-	TRBJ1-2	15	-	CASSLPHGPQDGYTF	TGTGCCAGCAGCTTGCCTCACGGCCCCCAGGATGGCTACACCTTC
TRBV30	many	TRBJ1-2	13	-	CAWIGPGAYGYTF	TGTGCCTGGATCGGGCCAGGGGCCTATGGCTACACCTTC
TRBV13	-	TRBJ2-3	15	TRBD2	CASSSGASGRDTQYF	TGTGCCAGCAGCTCGGGGGCTAGCGGGAGAGATACGCAGTATTTT
TRBV20-1	-	TRBJ2-1	13	-	CSASGPIHLEQFF	TGCAGTGCTAGTGGGCCAATTCATCTAGAGCAGTTCTTC
TRBV5-5	many	TRBJ1-1	12	-	CASSIGDTEAFF	TGTGCCAGCAGTATTGGGGACACTGAAGCTTTCTTT
TRBV18	many	TRBJ2-2	15	-	CASSPPLISTGELFF	TGTGCCAGCTCACCACCCCTAATTTCAACCGGGGAGCTGTTTTTT